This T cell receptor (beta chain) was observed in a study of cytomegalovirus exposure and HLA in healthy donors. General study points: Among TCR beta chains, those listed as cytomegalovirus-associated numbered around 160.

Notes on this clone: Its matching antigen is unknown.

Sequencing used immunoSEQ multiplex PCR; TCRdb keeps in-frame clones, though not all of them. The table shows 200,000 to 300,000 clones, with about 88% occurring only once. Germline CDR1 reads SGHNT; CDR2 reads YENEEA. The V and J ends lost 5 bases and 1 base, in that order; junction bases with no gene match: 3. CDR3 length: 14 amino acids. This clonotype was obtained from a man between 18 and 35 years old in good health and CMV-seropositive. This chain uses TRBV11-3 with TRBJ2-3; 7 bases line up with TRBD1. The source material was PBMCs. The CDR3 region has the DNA TGTGCCAGCAGCCTTACAGGGGGCACAGATACGCAGTATTTT. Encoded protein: CASSLTGGTDTQYF.